The rows below give T cell receptor beta chains drawn from one sample of a study of blood T cells in healthy people across ages. TCRdb redid the calling of the 5' RACE reads with MiXCR, one entry per CDR3 protein. The sample holds 1.8 million or so distinct CDR3 sequences, about two fifths seen once. The sequenced material came from blood. All receptors derive from a human donor in good health. Each CDR3 is given with its conserved first and last residue. The D gene is left open where the match is weak. Clone sizes are given selectively: once, few, many, or a class where the clone is expanded.

d_call	j_call	v_call	clone_size	cdr3_nt	cdr3_aa
.	TRBJ1-2	TRBV7-9	.	TGTGCCAGCAGCCCAGGGGTTGTCTATGGCTACACCTTC	CASSPGVVYGYTF
TRBD1	TRBJ2-1	TRBV28	.	TGTGCCAGCAGTTCAGGACAGGGGTGCGATGAGCAGTTCTTC	CASSSGQGCDEQFF
.	TRBJ1-1	TRBV7-3	.	TGTGCCAGCAGCTTAGACAGACCCCCGAACACTGAAGCTTTCTTT	CASSLDRPPNTEAFF
.	TRBJ2-1	TRBV6-5	.	TGTGCCAGCAGTCAAGACTCCCTCACCTACGAGCAGTTCTTC	CASSQDSLTYEQFF
TRBD1	TRBJ1-5	TRBV7-2	.	TGTGCCAGCAGCCGCGGGACAGGGGGCCTTGAGCCCCAGCATTTT	CASSRGTGGLEPQHF
.	TRBJ1-5	TRBV20-1	.	TGCAGTGCTAGAAGGTCAGGGGTGAATCAGCCCCAGCATTTT	CSARRSGVNQPQHF
TRBD2	TRBJ2-1	TRBV27	.	TGTGCCAGCAGTTTACTGGGGACTAGCGGGGACTCCTACAATGAGCAGTTCTTC	CASSLLGTSGDSYNEQFF
TRBD2	TRBJ2-3	TRBV7-2	many	TGTGCCAGCAGCCCGGGACTAGGTACAGATACGCAGTATTTT	CASSPGLGTDTQYF
.	TRBJ2-1	TRBV28	.	TGTGCCAGCACCCTGTGGGGTACGTACAATGAGCAGTTCTTC	CASTLWGTYNEQFF
.	TRBJ2-3	TRBV7-2	.	TGTGCCAGCAGGGGGCCCACCATGAGCACAGATACGCAGTATTTT	CASRGPTMSTDTQYF
TRBD2	TRBJ2-1	TRBV28	.	TGTGCCAGCAGCTCCGGAGGGACTATAAACAATGAGCAGTTCTTC	CASSSGGTINNEQFF
TRBD1	TRBJ2-1	TRBV7-2	.	TGTGCCAGCACCTACTCCGGGACAGTATACAATGAGCAGTTCTTC	CASTYSGTVYNEQFF
TRBD2	TRBJ2-3	TRBV4-2	few	TGTGCCAGCAGCCATAGCGGGGGGGCAGCAGATACGCAGTATTTT	CASSHSGGAADTQYF
.	TRBJ2-1	TRBV4-1	once	TGCGCCAGCAGCCAAGGATCCGGGTCTCACAATGAGCAGTTCTTC	CASSQGSGSHNEQFF
TRBD1	TRBJ1-2	TRBV20-1	few	TGCAGTGCTAGAGATACAAGACAGGGGGATGGCTACACCTTC	CSARDTRQGDGYTF
TRBD1	TRBJ1-5	TRBV29-1	.	TGCAGCGTTGAGGGACAGGCGGGTCAGCCCCAGCATTTT	CSVEGQAGQPQHF
.	TRBJ1-1	TRBV29-1	few	TGCAGCGTTACGCAGGGGAAGAACACTGAAGCTTTCTTT	CSVTQGKNTEAFF
.	TRBJ2-7	TRBV12-3/TRBV12-4	many	TGTGCCAGCAGTTTAGAGGGGGGGGCCTACGAGCAGTACTTC	CASSLEGGAYEQYF
.	TRBJ1-5	TRBV20-1	.	TGCAGTCTTGAGACAGCTAATAGCAATCAGCCCCAGCATTTT	CSLETANSNQPQHF
TRBD1	TRBJ1-2	TRBV29-1	many	TGCAGCGTTGACAGGGGGCGAGGATATGGCTACACCTTC	CSVDRGRGYGYTF
.	TRBJ1-2	TRBV6-2/TRBV6-3	few	TGTGCCAGCAGTCCACTACAGAGGGCTGGCTACACCTTC	CASSPLQRAGYTF
.	TRBJ1-2	TRBV6-5	.	TGTGCCAGCAGCCCATCACGGGACTTCTATGGCTACACCTTC	CASSPSRDFYGYTF
.	TRBJ1-4	TRBV7-2	few	TGTGCCAGCAGCAACCGAGGGGGAGGGGGTGAAAAACTGTTTTTT	CASSNRGGGGEKLFF
TRBD1	TRBJ1-2	TRBV29-1	.	TGCAGCGTTGACGACAGGGTCAACTATGGCTACACCTTC	CSVDDRVNYGYTF
.	TRBJ1-1	TRBV10-3	.	TGTGCCATCAGACCAAACATGAACACTGAAGCTTTCTTT	CAIRPNMNTEAFF
.	TRBJ1-2	TRBV12-3/TRBV12-4	.	TGTGCCAGCAGTTTAGGGGTTGGTCGGGTCCCTGGGAGGACCTACACCTTC	CASSLGVGRVPGRTYTF
.	TRBJ2-5	TRBV2	.	TGTGCCAGCACATCGCAGACCCAAGAGACCCAGTACTTC	CASTSQTQETQYF
TRBD2	TRBJ2-1	TRBV4-3	.	TGCGCCAGCAGCCAAGTTAGCGGGGGGGCCGATGTGCAGTTCTTC	CASSQVSGGADVQFF
TRBD1	TRBJ1-1	TRBV20-1	.	TGCAGTGCTAAAAGGACAGGGAGGAGCACTGAAGCTTTCTTT	CSAKRTGRSTEAFF
TRBD2	TRBJ2-7	TRBV6-2/TRBV6-3	.	TGTGCCAGCAAGGGACCCCGGGAGGGGGTCTCCTACGAGCAGTACTTC	CASKGPREGVSYEQYF
.	TRBJ2-4	TRBV6-1	many	TGTGCCAGCAGTGTGGCGGGGCCTAACATTCAGTACTTC	CASSVAGPNIQYF
.	TRBJ2-5	TRBV20-1	.	TGCAGTGTCTTAAGCGAAGAGACCCAGTACTTC	CSVLSEETQYF
.	TRBJ2-7	TRBV6-1	few	TGTGCCAGCAGTGTAATGGGGAGACCCTACGAGCAGTACTTC	CASSVMGRPYEQYF
.	TRBJ1-1	TRBV5-1	.	TGCGCCAGCAGCTTGGTAGGGTCTAATGAAGCTTTCTTT	CASSLVGSNEAFF
.	TRBJ2-1	TRBV28	few	TGTGCCAGCAGTTTATTCGGGGCTCCTAACAATGAGCAGTTCTTC	CASSLFGAPNNEQFF
.	TRBJ2-4	TRBV4-1	.	TGCGCCAGCAGCCAAGATTTCCGGGTAGCCAAAAACATTCAGTACTTC	CASSQDFRVAKNIQYF
TRBD1	TRBJ1-5	TRBV28	few	TGTGCCAGCAGTCCACCCCGACAGGGACTTAGCAATCAGCCCCAGCATTTT	CASSPPRQGLSNQPQHF
.	TRBJ2-5	TRBV14	few	TGTGCCAACGAGTACAGCTACCACCAAGAGACCCAGTACTTC	CANEYSYHQETQYF
.	TRBJ2-5	TRBV7-9	.	TGTGCCAGCGCCGAGGACGTCACCTACAAGCAGTACTTC	CASAEDVTYKQYF
TRBD1	TRBJ1-2	TRBV2	.	TGTGCCAGCGGACAGACAGGGAGCCCCTATGGCTACACCTTC	CASGQTGSPYGYTF
TRBD2	TRBJ2-1	TRBV3-1	.	TGTGCCAGCAGTCTTACCCTATCCTTCGGGACTAGCGGGGGCAATGAGCAGTTCTTC	CASSLTLSFGTSGGNEQFF